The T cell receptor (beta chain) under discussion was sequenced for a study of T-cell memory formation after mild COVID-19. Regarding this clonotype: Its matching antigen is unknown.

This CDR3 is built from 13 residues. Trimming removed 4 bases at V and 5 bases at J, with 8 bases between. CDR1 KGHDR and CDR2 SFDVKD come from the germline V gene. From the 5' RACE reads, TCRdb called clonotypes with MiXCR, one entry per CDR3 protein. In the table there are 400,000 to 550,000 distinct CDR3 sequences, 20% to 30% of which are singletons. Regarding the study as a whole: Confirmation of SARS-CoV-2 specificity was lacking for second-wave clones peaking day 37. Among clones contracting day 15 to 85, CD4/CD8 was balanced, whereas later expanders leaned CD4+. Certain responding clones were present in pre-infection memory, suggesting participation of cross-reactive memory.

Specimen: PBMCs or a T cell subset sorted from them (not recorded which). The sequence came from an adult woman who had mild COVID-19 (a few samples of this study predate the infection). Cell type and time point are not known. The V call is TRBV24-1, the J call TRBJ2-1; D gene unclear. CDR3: CATSEGSNNEQFF. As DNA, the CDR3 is TGTGCCACCAGTGAGGGTAGCAACAATGAGCAGTTCTTC.